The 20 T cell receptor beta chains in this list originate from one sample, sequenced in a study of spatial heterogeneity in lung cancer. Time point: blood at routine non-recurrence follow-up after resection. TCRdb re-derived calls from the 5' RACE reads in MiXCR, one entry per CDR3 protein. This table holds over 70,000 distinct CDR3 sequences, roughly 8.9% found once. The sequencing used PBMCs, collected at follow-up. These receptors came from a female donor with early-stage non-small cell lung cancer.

The CDR3 region is CSAYGTANLNTEAFF. For the CDR3, the DNA is TGCAGTGCTTACGGGACAGCCAACTTGAACACTGAAGCTTTCTTT. The rearrangement uses TRBV20-1 and TRBJ1-1, with 7 bases lining up with TRBD1. Per germline, CDR1 DFQATT and CDR2 SNEGSKA (reference sequence). V dropped 5 bases and J dropped 0; count of bases not matched to a gene: 9. The CDR3 length is 15 residues.

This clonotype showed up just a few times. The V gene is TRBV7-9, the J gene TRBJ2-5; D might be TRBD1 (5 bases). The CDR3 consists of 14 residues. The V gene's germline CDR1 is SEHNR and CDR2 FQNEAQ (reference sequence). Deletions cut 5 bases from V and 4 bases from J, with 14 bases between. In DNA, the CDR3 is TGTGCCAGCAGCCTAAGGGGTATCGGAGAGACCCAGTACTTC. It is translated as CASSLRGIGETQYF. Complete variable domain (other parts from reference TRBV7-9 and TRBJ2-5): DTGVSQNPRHKITKRGQNVTFRCDPISEHNRLYWYRQTLGQGPEFLTYFQNEAQLEKSRLLSDRFSAERPKGSFSTLEIQRTEQGDSAMYLCASSLRGIGETQYFGPGTRLLVL.

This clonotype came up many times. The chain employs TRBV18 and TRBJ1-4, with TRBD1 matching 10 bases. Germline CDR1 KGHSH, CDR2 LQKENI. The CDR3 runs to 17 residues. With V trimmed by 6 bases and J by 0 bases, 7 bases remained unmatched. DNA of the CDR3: TGTGCCAGCTCGCCCCGGGACAGGGGTTCAACTAATGAAAAACTGTTTTTT. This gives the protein CASSPRDRGSTNEKLFF.

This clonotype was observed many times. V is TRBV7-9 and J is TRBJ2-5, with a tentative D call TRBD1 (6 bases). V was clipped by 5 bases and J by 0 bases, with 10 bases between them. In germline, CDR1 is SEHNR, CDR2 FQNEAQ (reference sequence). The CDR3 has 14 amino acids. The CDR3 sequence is CASSPRQDQETQYF. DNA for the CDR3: TGTGCCAGCAGCCCTCGACAGGACCAAGAGACCCAGTACTTC.

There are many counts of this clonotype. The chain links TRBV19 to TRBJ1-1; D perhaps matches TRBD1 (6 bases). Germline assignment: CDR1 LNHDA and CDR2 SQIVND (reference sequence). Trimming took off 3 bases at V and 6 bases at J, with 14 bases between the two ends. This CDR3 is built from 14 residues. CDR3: CASSIRTGLAEAFF. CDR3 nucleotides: TGTGCCAGTAGTATCAGAACAGGGTTGGCTGAAGCTTTCTTT.

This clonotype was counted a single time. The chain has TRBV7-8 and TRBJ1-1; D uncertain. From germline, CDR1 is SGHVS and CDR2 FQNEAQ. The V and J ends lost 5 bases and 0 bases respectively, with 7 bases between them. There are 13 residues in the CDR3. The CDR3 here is CASSLPVNTEAFF. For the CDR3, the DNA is TGTGCCAGCAGCCTACCGGTGAACACTGAAGCTTTCTTT. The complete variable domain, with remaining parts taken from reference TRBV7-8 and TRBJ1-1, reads GAGVSQSPRYKVAKRGQDVALRCDPISGHVSLFWYQQALGQGPEFLTYFQNEAQLDKSGLPSDRFFAERPEGSVSTLKIQRTQQEDSAVYLCASSLPVNTEAFFGQGTRLTVV.

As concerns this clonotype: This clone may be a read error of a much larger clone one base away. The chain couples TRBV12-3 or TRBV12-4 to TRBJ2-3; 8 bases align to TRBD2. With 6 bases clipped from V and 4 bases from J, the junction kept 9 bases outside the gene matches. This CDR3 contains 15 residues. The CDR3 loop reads CASSPRASGSDTQYF. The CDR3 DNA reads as TGTGCCAGCAGCCCTAGGGCTAGCGGGTCAGATACGCAGTATTTT.

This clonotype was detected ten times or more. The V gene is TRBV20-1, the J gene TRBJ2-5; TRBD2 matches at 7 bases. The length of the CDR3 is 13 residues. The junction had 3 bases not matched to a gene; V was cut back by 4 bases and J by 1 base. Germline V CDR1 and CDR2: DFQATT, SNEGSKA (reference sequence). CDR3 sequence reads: CSAKRTSQETQYF. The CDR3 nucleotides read TGCAGTGCTAAGAGGACTAGCCAAGAGACCCAGTACTTC.

CDR3 sequence: CASSLKGQAETQYF. CDR3 in DNA: TGTGCCAGCAGTTTAAAGGGGCAGGCAGAGACCCAGTACTTC. The rearrangement joins TRBV27 to TRBJ2-5, with D maybe TRBD1 (5 bases). Germline V gene sequence: CDR1 MNHEY, CDR2 SMNVEV (reference sequence). Trimming shortened V by 2 bases and J by 4 bases, and 11 bases separated the two germline ends. The CDR3 is made up of 14 amino acids.

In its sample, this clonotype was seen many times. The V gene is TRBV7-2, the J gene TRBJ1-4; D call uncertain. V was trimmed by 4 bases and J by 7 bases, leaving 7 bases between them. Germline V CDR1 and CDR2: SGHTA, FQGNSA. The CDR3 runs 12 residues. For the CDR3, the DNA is TGTGCCAGCAGCTCCTTAGGTGAAAAACTGTTTTTT. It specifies CASSSLGEKLFF.

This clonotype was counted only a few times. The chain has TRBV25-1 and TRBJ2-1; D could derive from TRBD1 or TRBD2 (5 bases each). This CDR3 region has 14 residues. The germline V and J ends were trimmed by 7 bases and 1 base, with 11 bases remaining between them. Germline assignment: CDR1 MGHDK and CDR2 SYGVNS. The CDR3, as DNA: TGTGCCAGCACCCTAGAGGGGTCCTACAATGAGCAGTTCTTC. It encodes CASTLEGSYNEQFF.

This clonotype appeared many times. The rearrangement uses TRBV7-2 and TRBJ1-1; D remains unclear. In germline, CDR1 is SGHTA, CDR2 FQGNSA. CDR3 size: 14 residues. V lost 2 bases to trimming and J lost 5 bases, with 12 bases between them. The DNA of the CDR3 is TGTGCCAGCAGCTTAAACACCGGTTGGACTGAAGCTTTCTTT. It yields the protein CASSLNTGWTEAFF.

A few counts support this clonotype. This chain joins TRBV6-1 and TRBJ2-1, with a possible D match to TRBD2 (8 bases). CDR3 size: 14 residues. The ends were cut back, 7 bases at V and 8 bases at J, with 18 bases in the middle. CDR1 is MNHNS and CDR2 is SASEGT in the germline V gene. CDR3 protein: CASTQGSGTDEQFF. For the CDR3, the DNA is TGTGCCAGCACCCAGGGTAGCGGGACAGATGAGCAGTTCTTC.

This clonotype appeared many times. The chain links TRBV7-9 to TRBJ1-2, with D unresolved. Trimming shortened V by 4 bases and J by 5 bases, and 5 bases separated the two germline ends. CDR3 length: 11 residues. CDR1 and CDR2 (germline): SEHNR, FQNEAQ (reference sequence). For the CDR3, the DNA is TGTGCCAGCAGCTCCCCTTATGGCTACACCTTC. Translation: CASSSPYGYTF.

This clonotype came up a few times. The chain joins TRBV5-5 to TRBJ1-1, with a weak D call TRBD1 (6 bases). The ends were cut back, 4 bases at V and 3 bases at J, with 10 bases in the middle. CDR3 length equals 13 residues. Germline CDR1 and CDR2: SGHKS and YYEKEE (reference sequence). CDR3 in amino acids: CASSRQVDTEAFF. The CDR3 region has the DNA TGTGCCAGCAGCCGACAGGTGGACACTGAAGCTTTCTTT.

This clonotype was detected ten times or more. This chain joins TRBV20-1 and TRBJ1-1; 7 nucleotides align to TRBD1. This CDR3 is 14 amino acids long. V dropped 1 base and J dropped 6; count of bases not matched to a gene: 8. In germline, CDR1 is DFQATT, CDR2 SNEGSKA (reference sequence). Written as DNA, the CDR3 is TGCAGTGCTAGAGGGGACAGCTTAAGGGCTGAAGCTTTCTTT. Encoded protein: CSARGDSLRAEAFF.

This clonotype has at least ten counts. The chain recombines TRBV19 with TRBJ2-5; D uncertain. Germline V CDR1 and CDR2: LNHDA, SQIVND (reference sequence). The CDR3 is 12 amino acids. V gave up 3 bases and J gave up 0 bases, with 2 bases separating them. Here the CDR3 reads CASSMDQETQYF. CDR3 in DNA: TGTGCCAGTAGTATGGACCAAGAGACCCAGTACTTC.

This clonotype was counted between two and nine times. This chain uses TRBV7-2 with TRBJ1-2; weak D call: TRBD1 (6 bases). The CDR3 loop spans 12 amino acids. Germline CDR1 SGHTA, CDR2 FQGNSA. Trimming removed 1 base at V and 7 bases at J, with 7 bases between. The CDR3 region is CASSLVQGGYTF. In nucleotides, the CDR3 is TGTGCCAGCAGCTTAGTACAGGGTGGCTACACCTTC.

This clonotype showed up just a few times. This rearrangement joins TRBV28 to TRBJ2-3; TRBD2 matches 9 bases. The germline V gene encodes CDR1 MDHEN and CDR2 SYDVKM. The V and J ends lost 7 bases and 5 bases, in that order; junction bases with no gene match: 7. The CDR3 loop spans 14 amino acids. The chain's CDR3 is CASTSSGSGDTQYF. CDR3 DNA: TGTGCCAGCACGAGTAGCGGGAGTGGAGATACGCAGTATTTT.

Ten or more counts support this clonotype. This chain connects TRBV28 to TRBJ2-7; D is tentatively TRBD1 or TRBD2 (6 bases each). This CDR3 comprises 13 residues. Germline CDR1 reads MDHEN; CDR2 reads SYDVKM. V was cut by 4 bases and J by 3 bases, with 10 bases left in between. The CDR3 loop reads CASSSRGHYEQYF. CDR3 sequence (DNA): TGTGCCAGCAGTTCCCGGGGGCACTACGAGCAGTACTTC.